This is a list of T cell receptor beta chains from one sample in a study of control samples from healthy donors and cancer patients. Produced via immunoSEQ multiplex PCR; TCRdb's table is partial and in-frame only. Here the sample spans around 90,000 clones, around 85% being singletons. The sample consisted of blood. The source of these receptors is a man aged 25-40 years in good health. Both conserved end residues are part of each CDR3. D genes are given only for firm matches. Not every row has a clone size; where given, it reads once, few, many or a size class.

abundance	v_gene	j_gene	d_gene	CDR3nt	CDR3aa
few	TRBV29-1	TRBJ2-2	TRBD1	TGCAGCGTTGAATCTGACAGGGGACCCACCGGGGAGCTGTTTTTT	CSVESDRGPTGELFF
-	TRBV25-1	TRBJ2-6	TRBD1	TGTGCCAGCAGTCGGGACAGCTACTCTGGGGCCAACGTCCTGACTTTC	CASSRDSYSGANVLTF
-	TRBV5-6	TRBJ1-5	-	TGTGCCAGCAGCTTGGGAGGGGGGACCAATCAGCCCCAGCATTTT	CASSLGGGTNQPQHF
-	TRBV7-3	TRBJ2-1	TRBD1	TGTGCCAGCAGCCGCAGGGACAGGGGATCCTACAATGAGCAGTTCTTC	CASSRRDRGSYNEQFF
few	TRBV7-9	TRBJ2-7	-	TGTGCCAGCAGCTCCTCCGGGACGTCCTCCGAGCAGTACTTC	CASSSSGTSSEQYF
-	TRBV5-6	TRBJ1-2	-	TGTGCCAGCAGCTTGTATCGGCGGGGTTCGGGTGGCTACACCTTC	CASSLYRRGSGGYTF
-	TRBV4-2	TRBJ2-7	-	TGTGCCAGCAGCCGAGAGAGCTCCTACGAGCAGTACTTC	CASSRESSYEQYF
few	TRBV19	TRBJ2-5	TRBD2	TGTGCCAGTAGTATGCGGGGGCAAGAGACCCAGTACTTC	CASSMRGQETQYF
once	TRBV2	TRBJ2-5	-	TGTGCCAGCAGTGAAGCGCTTCTCGGGGGGACCCAGTACTTC	CASSEALLGGTQYF
-	TRBV5-6	TRBJ1-5	-	TGTGCCAGCAGTTCGTCAGTTTATAGCAATCAGCCCCAGCATTTT	CASSSSVYSNQPQHF
-	TRBV6-5	TRBJ2-7	-	TGTGCCAGCCGAAGCCCCTACGAGCAGTACTTC	CASRSPYEQYF
-	TRBV6-4	TRBJ2-3	-	TGTGCCAGCGGCCGGGACCCAGGCACAGATACGCAGTATTTT	CASGRDPGTDTQYF
-	TRBV30	TRBJ1-5	TRBD1	TGTGCCTGGAGTATTACAGGGACAGGCGGGTTTCGGCCCCAGCATTTT	CAWSITGTGGFRPQHF
-	TRBV24-1	TRBJ2-3	TRBD2	TGTGCCACCAGTGATTTAGTAGCGGGGGGCACAGATACGCAGTATTTT	CATSDLVAGGTDTQYF
once	TRBV6-4	TRBJ2-1	-	TGTGCCAGCAGTGACGGAAACAGACACAATGAGCAGTTCTTC	CASSDGNRHNEQFF
-	TRBV10-1	TRBJ2-3	-	TGCGCCAGCAGTCCGCAGGGGATGAAGACAGATACGCAGTATTTT	CASSPQGMKTDTQYF
-	TRBV30	TRBJ1-6	-	TGTGCCTGGAGTGTACCGGATGGCTCCTATAATTCACCCCTCCACTTT	CAWSVPDGSYNSPLHF
-	TRBV10-1	TRBJ2-1	-	TGCGCCAGCAGTGACGCGGGTTCCTACAATGAGCAGTTCTTC	CASSDAGSYNEQFF
-	TRBV28	TRBJ1-1	TRBD1	TGTGCCAGCAGTTCCCTACTCTTGGCGGACAGGCCGAACACTGAAGCTTTCTTT	CASSSLLLADRPNTEAFF
-	TRBV7-3	TRBJ2-7	TRBD1	TGTGCCAGCAGCTCGCTCCCGGGACAGATCTACGAGCAGTACTTC	CASSSLPGQIYEQYF
-	TRBV9	TRBJ2-1	-	TGTGCCAGCAGCCCCGGGACCCGGAACAATGAGCAGTTCTTC	CASSPGTRNNEQFF
-	TRBV11-2	TRBJ1-1	-	TGTGCCAGCAGCCCCCCGATGATGGGGAGAGTGATGAACACTGAAGCTTTCTTT	CASSPPMMGRVMNTEAFF
-	TRBV30	TRBJ1-3	-	TGTGCCTGGAGTCAGGCAGGGACCTCTGGAAACACCATATATTTT	CAWSQAGTSGNTIYF
-	TRBV28	TRBJ2-7	-	TGTGCCAGCAGTCCAACCACCGGGACCGACTACGAGCAGTACTTC	CASSPTTGTDYEQYF
-	TRBV29-1	TRBJ1-1	-	TGCAGCGATGATGGAGGGCACACTGAAGCTTTCTTT	CSDDGGHTEAFF
-	TRBV4-2	TRBJ2-7	TRBD1	TGTGCCAGCAGCCCGGGGACAGGGGGAGTCTACGAGCAGTACTTC	CASSPGTGGVYEQYF
-	TRBV11-2	TRBJ1-1	-	TGTGCCAGCAGCTTAGGGACAGTCAACACTGAAGCTTTCTTT	CASSLGTVNTEAFF
-	TRBV5-1	TRBJ1-1	TRBD1	TGCGCCAGCAGCTCCATGCCGGGACAGGGGGCGACCACTGAAGCTTTCTTT	CASSSMPGQGATTEAFF
once	TRBV2	TRBJ2-7	TRBD1	TGTGCCAGCACCGGGACAGGGGTTGGGCAGTACTTC	CASTGTGVGQYF
-	TRBV7-9	TRBJ2-7	-	TGTGCCAGCAGCTTAGAACGGTTCTACGAGCAGTACTTC	CASSLERFYEQYF
-	TRBV5-1	TRBJ1-1	-	TGCGCCAGCAGTACCTCTATGAACACTGAAGCTTTCTTT	CASSTSMNTEAFF
-	TRBV7-9	TRBJ1-1	-	TGTGCCAGCAGCTTAGTGGAAGCTTTCTTT	CASSLVEAFF
once	TRBV4-1	TRBJ1-2	TRBD1	TGCGCCAGCAGCCCTACATTAACAGGGGGCTATGGCTACACCTTC	CASSPTLTGGYGYTF
once	TRBV7-9	TRBJ1-1	-	TGTGTATCGGGGGGGGGCGGCACTGAAGCTTTCTTT	CVSGGGGTEAFF
-	TRBV12-3/TRBV12-4	TRBJ1-5	-	TGTGCCAGCAGTTCCCGACTTCAGCCCCAGCATTTT	CASSSRLQPQHF
-	TRBV18	TRBJ2-2	TRBD1	TGTGCCAGCTCACCGAAACCCGGGACAGGCCAGACTTCGAACACCGGGGAGCTGTTTTTT	CASSPKPGTGQTSNTGELFF
-	TRBV29-1	TRBJ2-2	TRBD1	TGCAGCGTTGACCCGACAGGGGAGGCCGGGGAGCTGTTTTTT	CSVDPTGEAGELFF
-	TRBV24-1	TRBJ2-5	TRBD1	TGTGCCACCAGTGATTTAGGACCGGGACAGGATCTAGAGACCCAGTACTTC	CATSDLGPGQDLETQYF
once	TRBV19	TRBJ2-1	TRBD1	TGTGCCAGTAGTGGACAGGGATACAATGAGCAGTTCTTC	CASSGQGYNEQFF
-	TRBV30	TRBJ2-7	-	TGTGCCTGGGGGCTGGGCATTTCCTACGAGCAGTACTTC	CAWGLGISYEQYF
-	TRBV19	TRBJ2-5	-	TGTGCCAGTATTTCCCTTTTTCGGCCGACAGAGTTGGAGACCCAGTACTTC	CASISLFRPTELETQYF
few	TRBV5-1	TRBJ2-3	-	TGCGCCAGCAGCTTGACAGGGATAGGATTCACAGATACGCAGTATTTT	CASSLTGIGFTDTQYF
-	TRBV28	TRBJ1-1	-	TGTGCCAGCATAAAATCCTTGAACACTGAAGCTTTCTTT	CASIKSLNTEAFF
-	TRBV18	TRBJ1-1	-	TGTGCCAGCTCACCACCCTCGGTTAGGCCTGAAGCTTTCTTT	CASSPPSVRPEAFF
-	TRBV6-5	TRBJ1-5	TRBD1	TGTGCCAGCAGACGCACAGGGGATTCTCAGCCCCAGCATTTT	CASRRTGDSQPQHF
-	TRBV19	TRBJ1-1	-	TGTGCCAGTAGCCGAGACAGGAACACTGAAGCTTTCTTT	CASSRDRNTEAFF
-	TRBV20-1	TRBJ2-7	-	TGCAGTGCAGACAGGGAGGACGAGCAGTACTTC	CSADREDEQYF
-	TRBV2	TRBJ1-4	-	TGTGCCAGCAGTGAAACTAGGGACGGGGAAGAAAAACTGTTTTTT	CASSETRDGEEKLFF
-	TRBV5-6	TRBJ2-7	-	TGTGCCAGCAGCTTGGAGTCGTCTTGGGGTATCTACGAGCAGTACTTC	CASSLESSWGIYEQYF
medium-sized	TRBV2	TRBJ2-1	-	TGTGCCAGCAGTTCACTAGGGACCAACAATGAGCAGTTCTTC	CASSSLGTNNEQFF
-	TRBV7-9	TRBJ2-5	TRBD1	TGTGCCAGCAGCTTAGTCGGGACAGGCCAAGAGACCCAGTACTTC	CASSLVGTGQETQYF
-	TRBV11-3	TRBJ1-5	-	TGTGCCAGCAGCTTACCTAAGCAGCCCCAGCATTTT	CASSLPKQPQHF